The 18 T cell receptor beta chains listed next were all sequenced from one sample in a study of Ad26.COV2.S vaccination and SARS-CoV-2 variants. Treatment defined: roughly 18 received Ad26.COV2.S at low or high dose, single or two shots; 5 received placebo; per-sample allocation not given. At day 63 after the first vaccine or placebo injection, samples were drawn. The method was immunoSEQ multiplex PCR; TCRdb's version includes in-frame clones alone and lacks a portion of them. The table has roughly 410,000 clones, about four fifths seen once. Sequences were derived from peripheral blood, sampled in a trial of Ad26.COV2.S vaccine versus placebo. These receptors came from a person aged 18-60 years who received the Ad26.COV2.S COVID-19 vaccine or a placebo.

This clone was counted once. The genes are TRBV29-1 and TRBJ1-1; maybe TRBD1 (6 bases). The germline V gene has CDR1 SQVTM and CDR2 ANQGSEA. The CDR3 consists of 13 residues. V lost 7 bases, J lost 1 base, and 13 bases lay in between. Written as DNA, the CDR3 is TGCAGCGCTGGGAGGGGGGCGAACACTGAAGCTTTCTTT. It is translated as CSAGRGANTEAFF.

V gene TRBV27 combines with J gene TRBJ2-7, with a possible D match to TRBD1 (5 bases). Trimming removed 6 bases at V and 1 base at J, with 10 bases between. The germline CDR1 and CDR2 sequences are MNHEY and SMNVEV (reference sequence). The CDR3 is 13 residues long. The CDR3 sequence is CASRGLHSYEQYF. The CDR3 DNA follows: TGTGCCAGCAGGGGGCTCCATTCCTACGAGCAGTACTTC.

V is TRBV3-1 (or the pseudogene TRBV3-2) and J is TRBJ1-1; maybe TRBD1 (5 bases). There are 13 residues in the CDR3. Deletions cut 8 bases from V and 11 bases from J, with 21 bases between. Germline CDR1 is LGHDT and CDR2 is YNNKEL (reference sequence). The chain's CDR3 is CASHTGRQGRAFF. The CDR3 DNA reads TGTGCCAGCCACACGGGTCGTCAGGGCAGGGCTTTCTTT.

This clone was counted a few times. The V call is TRBV7-9, the J call TRBJ2-7; no clear D gene. This CDR3 region has 13 residues. V lost 3 bases, J lost 1 base, and 7 bases lay in between. The V gene's germline CDR1 is SEHNR and CDR2 FQNEAQ (reference sequence). CDR3 DNA: TGTGCCAGCAGCTTGGCAGATTCCTACGAGCAGTACTTC. As protein: CASSLADSYEQYF.

The genes are TRBV6-6 and TRBJ2-6; TRBD1 or TRBD2 may be the D gene (5 bases each). The V gene lost 5 bases and the J gene lost 4 bases, with 15 bases spanning the gap. The CDR3 has 16 residues. CDR1 is MNHNY, CDR2 SVGAGI, per germline (reference sequence). The CDR3 loop reads CASSPIRGQGANVLTF. CDR3 DNA: TGTGCCAGCAGTCCAATCCGGGGCCAGGGGGCCAACGTCCTGACTTTC.

The V gene is TRBV5-6, the J gene TRBJ2-7; possibly TRBD1 for D (5 bases). The CDR3 runs to 13 residues. The V gene's germline CDR1 is SGHDT and CDR2 YYEEEE. The ends were cut back, 0 bases at V and 4 bases at J, with 8 bases in the middle. This chain's CDR3 is CASSLGPGYEQYF. The CDR3 DNA sequence: TGTGCCAGCAGCTTGGGCCCAGGGTACGAGCAGTACTTC.

This chain connects TRBV30 to TRBJ2-7, with no clear D. Germline loops: CDR1 GTSNPN, CDR2 SVGIG (reference sequence). The CDR3 sequence is 12 residues long. V lost 1 base, J lost 9 bases, and 13 bases lay in between. The CDR3 region is CAWSAFNRVQYF. The CDR3 DNA sequence: TGTGCCTGGAGTGCCTTCAACCGGGTGCAGTACTTC. Filled out from reference TRBV30 and TRBJ2-7, the complete variable domain reads SQTIHQWPATLVQPVGSPLSLECTVEGTSNPNLYWYRQAAGRGLQLLFYSVGIGQISSEVPQNLSASRPQDRQFILSSKKLLLSDSGFYLCAWSAFNRVQYFGPGTRLTVT.

This clone appeared a few times. The chain recombines TRBV3-1 (or the pseudogene TRBV3-2) with TRBJ2-1; 8 bases line up with TRBD1. Trimming removed 3 bases from V and 9 bases from J; junction bases left unmatched: 13. The CDR3 consists of 16 residues. Germline assignment: CDR1 LGHDT and CDR2 YNNKEL (reference sequence). The CDR3 loop is CASSHRGGQAVIEQFF. Written as DNA, the CDR3 is TGTGCCAGCAGCCATCGAGGGGGACAGGCCGTAATTGAGCAGTTCTTC.

This clone was observed a handful of times. This CDR3 reads CASSLNRATGDTQYF. The CDR3 coding sequence is TGTGCCAGCAGCCTCAACAGGGCTACGGGGGATACGCAGTATTTT. This chain uses TRBV7-9 with TRBJ2-3, with D possibly matching TRBD1 (6 bases). CDR1 and CDR2 from the germline V gene are SEHNR and FQNEAQ (reference sequence). This CDR3 region has 15 residues. V gave up 5 bases and J gave up 6 bases, with 18 bases separating them.

This chain joins TRBV5-6 and TRBJ2-3; the match to TRBD2 covers 8 bases. The V gene's germline CDR1 is SGHDT and CDR2 YYEEEE. V dropped 1 base and J dropped 6; count of bases not matched to a gene: 7. The CDR3 extends over 15 amino acids. CDR3 nucleotides: TGTGCCAGCAGCTTGTTAACTAGCGGTTGGGATACGCAGTATTTT. This codes for CASSLLTSGWDTQYF.

The chain links TRBV30 to TRBJ2-7; D is possibly TRBD1 (5 bases). V lost 7 bases and J 6 bases, leaving 19 bases between the germline ends. Germline loops: CDR1 GTSNPN, CDR2 SVGIG (reference sequence). CDR3 length: 13 residues. The CDR3 sequence: CASLKGSLSEQYF. DNA of the CDR3: TGTGCCTCCTTAAAGGGGTCGTTATCCGAGCAGTACTTC.

The V call is TRBV7-9, the J call TRBJ2-1, with 10 bases identical to TRBD1. There are 13 residues in the CDR3. Germline V CDR1 and CDR2: SEHNR, FQNEAQ (reference sequence). In DNA, the CDR3 is TGTGCAGCCGGGACAGGGGCCTACAATGAGCAGTTCTTC. It specifies CAAGTGAYNEQFF.

The chain recombines TRBV28 with TRBJ1-2; 10 nucleotides match TRBD1. Germline values: CDR1 MDHEN, CDR2 SYDVKM. Germline trimming cut 6 bases from V and 5 bases from J; bases unmatched to any gene: 6. This CDR3 has 14 residues. DNA of the CDR3: TGTGCCAGCAGACCGACAGGGGGCTGGTATGGCTACACCTTC. Amino acids: CASRPTGGWYGYTF.

The V call is TRBV7-5, the J call TRBJ2-7; the table's D call of TRBD1 was not tested on the DNA. TRBV7-5 constitutes a pseudogene. This CDR3 is built from 16 residues. The CDR3 protein is CARSLFTGGTSYEQYF. CDR3 coding DNA: TGTGCCAGAAGCTTGTTTACAGGGGGAACCTCCTACGAGCAGTACTTC.

The chain recombines TRBV6-5 with TRBJ2-3, with TRBD2 matching over 8 bases. The CDR3 sequence is 15 residues long. From germline, CDR1 is MNHEY and CDR2 SVGAGI. V lost 4 bases to trimming and J lost 2 bases; unmatched junction nucleotides: 5. CDR3 sequence reads: CASSFPGGTTDTQYF. Written as DNA, the CDR3 is TGTGCCAGCAGTTTCCCGGGGGGGACCACAGATACGCAGTATTTT.

The rearrangement links TRBV14 to TRBJ1-3; 8 nucleotides match TRBD1. V was pared by 4 bases and J by 0 bases, with 5 bases of the junction left unmatched. The germline gives CDR1 SGHDN, CDR2 FVKESK. The CDR3 is 16 amino acids. The CDR3 DNA sequence: TGTGCCAGCAGCCGACAGGGGACCTACTCTGGAAACACCATATATTTT. Its translation is CASSRQGTYSGNTIYF. Full variable domain (outside the CDR3, taken from reference TRBV14 and TRBJ1-3): EAGVTQFPSHSVIEKGQTVTLRCDPISGHDNLYWYRRVMGKEIKFLLHFVKESKQDESGMPNNRFLAERTGGTYSTLKVQPAELEDSGVYFCASSRQGTYSGNTIYFGEGSWLTVV.

The chain combines TRBV10-3 with TRBJ1-5; a weak D match, TRBD1 (5 bases). V dropped 2 bases and J dropped 7 bases, with 12 bases sitting between them. Germline values: CDR1 ENHRY, CDR2 SYGVKD. This CDR3 is 14 amino acids long. The CDR3: CAISEGKGKQPQHF. The CDR3 DNA reads TGTGCCATCAGTGAGGGAAAGGGGAAGCAGCCCCAGCATTTT.

This chain connects TRBV29-1 to TRBJ2-6; D is unclear. Trimming removed 6 bases from V and 4 bases from J, with 10 bases in between. This CDR3 contains 13 residues. The germline V gene has CDR1 SQVTM and CDR2 ANQGSEA. The CDR3 bases are TGCAGCGTACCCACCCAGGGGGCCAACGTCCTGACTTTC. It is translated as CSVPTQGANVLTF. Together with reference TRBV29-1 and TRBJ2-6, the CDR3 gives the full variable domain: SAVISQKPSRDICQRGTSLTIQCQVDSQVTMMFWYRQQPGQSLTLIATANQGSEATYESGFVIDKFPISRPNLTFSTLTVSNMSPEDSSIYLCSVPTQGANVLTFGAGSRLTVL.